The T cell receptor (beta chain) described here comes from a study of T-cell memory formation after mild COVID-19. Study-wide findings and caveats: For contracting clones, CD4+ ones sat mainly in CM and EM, CD8+ in EMRA. Clones that got smaller from day 15 to 85 had even CD4/CD8, while clones growing later tipped toward CD4+.

Each CDR3 protein gets one entry after TCRdb re-called the 5' RACE reads with MiXCR. Among roughly 400,000 distinct CDR3 sequences, more than 15% were seen once, and the ten largest hold 20% to 25%. Germline V gene lookup returns CDR1 MNHEY and CDR2 SMNVEV (reference sequence). With 5 bases removed from V and 0 bases from J, the gap between germline ends came to 11 bases. CDR3 length: 14 amino acids. This clonotype was observed a few times. Its target is not known. The origin of this receptor is a man between 18 and 29 years old who had mild COVID-19 (a few samples of this study predate the infection). Cell type and time point are not known. V is TRBV27 and J is TRBJ2-7; D unresolved. Sequences were obtained from PBMCs or a T cell subset sorted from them (not recorded which). Here the CDR3 DNA reads TGTGCCAGCAGTCCCTATCTAAGCTCCTACGAGCAGTACTTC. Translation: CASSPYLSSYEQYF.